These 30 T cell receptor beta chains share one sample of origin, sequenced in a study of shared clonotypes between healthy human individuals. Sequencing used immunoSEQ multiplex PCR; TCRdb keeps in-frame clones, though not all of them. The table has under 600,000 clones, roughly 79% seen once; the top ten hold approximately 12%. Sequenced sample: PBMCs. The receptors were gathered from a woman aged 40 to 50 in good health. Some clones in this sample may be carry-over from other donors' samples.

V is TRBV5-5 and J is TRBJ2-7; 9 bases are a match to TRBD1. The CDR3 covers 17 residues. The J segment lost 2 bases and the V segment lost 5 bases, leaving 14 bases of the junction unmatched. Germline V lookup: CDR1 SGHKS, CDR2 YYEKEE (reference sequence). The CDR3 is CASRTGTGSVPAYEQYF. The CDR3 DNA sequence: TGTGCCAGCAGGACCGGGACAGGGAGTGTTCCAGCCTACGAGCAGTACTTC.

This chain joins TRBV7-2 and TRBJ2-3; 15 nucleotides align to TRBD2. V trimming: 6 bases; J trimming: 6 bases; junction bases outside the gene matches: 4. This CDR3 is 15 amino acids long. The V gene's germline CDR1 is SGHTA and CDR2 FQGNSA. CDR3 in DNA: TGTGCCAGCAGACGGACTAGCGGGAGGGTGGATACGCAGTATTTT. Encoded protein: CASRRTSGRVDTQYF.

Notes on this clone: A single base is all that separates this from a far larger clone, so a read error is likely. DNA of the CDR3: TGCGCCAGCAGCTTGGCACAGAACACCGGGGAGCTGTTTTTT. This codes for CASSLAQNTGELFF. This rearrangement joins TRBV5-1 to TRBJ2-2; D is undetermined. This CDR3 contains 14 residues. CDR1 SGHRS and CDR2 YFSETQ come from the germline V gene. Trimming took off 0 bases at V and 1 base at J, with 4 bases between the two ends.

This clone was detected only a few times. The genes are TRBV28 and TRBJ1-2; D is unresolved. The CDR3 is 13 residues long. V shed 7 bases and J shed 2 bases, with 11 bases lying between them. The germline CDR1 and CDR2 sequences are MDHEN and SYDVKM. Here the CDR3 reads CASMYPGNYGYTF. DNA for the CDR3: TGTGCCAGCATGTATCCGGGAAACTATGGCTACACCTTC.

The CDR3 loop is CASRLEERRTNEQFF. The DNA of the CDR3 is TGTGCAAGTCGCTTAGAAGAGCGGCGGACGAATGAGCAGTTCTTC. The chain has TRBV12-2 and TRBJ2-1; TRBD2 was called by the table and not checked on the DNA. TRBV12-2 corresponds to a pseudogene. The CDR3 runs 15 residues.

This clone was counted a few times. The V gene is TRBV2, the J gene TRBJ2-3; 10 bases match TRBD2. The germline V gene encodes CDR1 SNHLY and CDR2 FYNNEI. The ends lost 6 bases at V and 4 bases at J; junction bases unmatched: 4. This CDR3 region has 14 residues. The CDR3: CASRSAGGSDTQYF. The CDR3 DNA follows: TGTGCCAGCAGATCAGCGGGAGGGTCAGATACGCAGTATTTT.

The gene calls are TRBV6-4 and TRBJ2-5, with D perhaps TRBD2 (6 bases). Germline lookup yields CDR1 MRHNA and CDR2 SNTAGT. This CDR3 is 15 amino acids long. The V gene lost 5 bases and the J gene lost 4 bases, with 17 bases spanning the gap. The CDR3 spells CASSPLPGTSETQYF. DNA of the CDR3: TGTGCCAGCAGTCCCCTACCGGGGACTTCAGAGACCCAGTACTTC.

This chain connects TRBV19 to TRBJ2-7; unclear D gene. The CDR3 length is 14 residues. Germline CDR1 reads LNHDA; CDR2 reads SQIVND (reference sequence). Trimming took 3 bases from V and 3 from J, leaving 12 bases between them. Written as DNA, the CDR3 is TGTGCCAGTAGTATTTCCCATCCATTCTACGAGCAGTACTTC. Residues: CASSISHPFYEQYF. The full variable domain, completed using reference TRBV19 and TRBJ2-7, is DGGITQSPKYLFRKEGQNVTLSCEQNLNHDAMYWYRQDPGQGLRLIYYSQIVNDFQKGDIAEGYSVSREKKESFPLTVTSAQKNPTAFYLCASSISHPFYEQYFGPGTRLTVT.

The J gene is TRBJ2-3, the V gene TRBV7-8; D could derive from TRBD1 or TRBD2 (6 bases each). V was shortened by 6 bases and J by 5 bases, with 24 bases between the two germline ends. The CDR3 is 17 amino acids. Germline V gene lookup returns CDR1 SGHVS and CDR2 FQNEAQ. CDR3 DNA: TGTGCCAGCAGTCGATGGGGTAGCGGAGGGGGTAGAGATACGCAGTATTTT. Translating it yields CASSRWGSGGGRDTQYF. The full variable domain, completed using reference TRBV7-8 and TRBJ2-3, is GAGVSQSPRYKVAKRGQDVALRCDPISGHVSLFWYQQALGQGPEFLTYFQNEAQLDKSGLPSDRFFAERPEGSVSTLKIQRTQQEDSAVYLCASSRWGSGGGRDTQYFGPGTRLTVL.

In this sample, this clone turned up many times. The V and J genes are TRBV2 and TRBJ2-5, with 11 bases that match TRBD2. The last part of the DNA fits TRBJ2-7 better; the J call may be wrong. The CDR3 totals 16 residues. Germline-derived CDR1 and CDR2 are SNHLY and FYNNEI. The CDR3 nucleotides are TGTGCCAGTAAGGGACTAGCGGTAACTGACTCCTACGAGCAGTACTTC. Its protein is CASKGLAVTDSYEQYF.

This chain links TRBV5-1 with TRBJ2-1; tentatively, D is TRBD2 (6 bases). V dropped 1 base and J dropped 8 bases, with 7 bases sitting between them. Germline V gives CDR1 SGHRS, CDR2 YFSETQ. The CDR3 has 12 residues. CDR3 sequence: CASSLTSHEQFF. DNA for the CDR3: TGCGCCAGCAGCTTGACTAGCCATGAGCAGTTCTTC.

The chain recombines TRBV29-1 with TRBJ2-1; D ambiguous. V lost 6 bases to trimming and J lost 2 bases, with 11 bases between them. Germline V CDR1 and CDR2: SQVTM, ANQGSEA. CDR3 size: 13 residues. The CDR3 loop is CSVLHSPYNEQFF. Written as DNA, the CDR3 is TGCAGCGTCCTCCATTCTCCCTACAATGAGCAGTTCTTC.

Note on this clone: A much larger clone differs from this one at a single base, so this may be a read error. This chain links TRBV6-1 with TRBJ2-2; 9 bases align to TRBD1. There are 14 residues in the CDR3. V dropped 4 bases and J dropped 9; count of bases not matched to a gene: 6. The germline V gene encodes CDR1 MNHNS and CDR2 SASEGT. The CDR3 spells CASSGTGEARELFF. CDR3 in DNA: TGTGCCAGCAGTGGGACAGGGGAAGCCCGGGAGCTGTTTTTT.

The J gene is TRBJ2-7, the V gene TRBV7-9, with D unclear. With 0 bases removed from V and 9 bases from J, the gap between germline ends came to 9 bases. CDR1 and CDR2 from the germline V gene are SEHNR and FQNEAQ (reference sequence). The CDR3 contains 12 residues. The CDR3 loop is CASSLAFGRQYF. DNA of the CDR3: TGTGCCAGCAGCTTAGCGTTTGGACGGCAGTACTTC.

The chain combines TRBV19 with TRBJ2-7; 7 nucleotides match TRBD1. This CDR3 spans 15 amino acids. V dropped 0 bases and J dropped 8; count of bases not matched to a gene: 10. Germline CDR1 is LNHDA and CDR2 is SQIVND (reference sequence). For the CDR3, the DNA is TGTGCCAGTAGTATAGATTTGAGGACAGGAACCAAGCAGTACTTC. It translates to CASSIDLRTGTKQYF.

The chain is built from TRBV5-1 and TRBJ2-3; possible D gene TRBD2, 6 bases. The CDR3 has 15 amino acids. V was trimmed by 1 base and J by 1 base, leaving 10 bases between them. Germline loops: CDR1 SGHRS, CDR2 YFSETQ. The CDR3 DNA reads as TGCGCCAGCAGCTTGAGCGCTAGCGGCACAGATACGCAGTATTTT. Translating gives CASSLSASGTDTQYF.

The gene calls are TRBV7-8 and TRBJ1-1; D is uncertain. Germline V gives CDR1 SGHVS, CDR2 FQNEAQ. V dropped 5 bases and J dropped 0 bases, with 10 bases sitting between them. The CDR3 has 14 amino acids. CDR3 amino acids: CASSNRALNTEAFF. For the CDR3, the DNA is TGTGCCAGCAGCAACCGGGCCCTGAACACTGAAGCTTTCTTT.

A remark on this clone: It is likely a read error: a sequence one base away is far more abundant. The chain links TRBV10-3 to TRBJ1-2; a weak D match, TRBD1 (5 bases). The CDR3 sequence is 13 residues long. Germline V gene lookup returns CDR1 ENHRY and CDR2 SYGVKD. Trimming removed 0 bases at V and 8 bases at J, with 10 bases between. The CDR3 coding sequence is TGTGCCATCAGTGAGTCGGGACGGGGGGGCTACACCTTC. Protein product: CAISESGRGGYTF.

The rearrangement links TRBV19 to TRBJ1-2; perhaps TRBD1 as D (5 bases). The CDR3 spans 13 residues. Trimming shortened V by 2 bases and J by 6 bases, and 10 bases separated the two germline ends. CDR1 LNHDA and CDR2 SQIVND come from the germline V gene (reference sequence). The CDR3 loop reads CASSILGTDGYTF. The CDR3 DNA is TGTGCCAGTAGTATATTGGGGACCGATGGCTACACCTTC.

This chain links TRBV5-6 with TRBJ2-3; D unclear. Trimming removed 0 bases from V and 10 bases from J, with 18 bases in between. CDR1 SGHDT and CDR2 YYEEEE come from the germline V gene. This CDR3 is built from 15 residues. Here the CDR3 DNA reads TGTGCCAGCAGCTTGGTTGCCCTTTTCCCGGAATCGCAGTATTTT. It translates to CASSLVALFPESQYF.

This chain joins TRBV27 and TRBJ2-1, with D possibly being TRBD2 (5 bases). Deletions cut 7 bases from V and 2 bases from J, with 15 bases between. The CDR3 loop spans 15 amino acids. CDR1 is MNHEY and CDR2 is SMNVEV in the germline V gene (reference sequence). The chain's CDR3 is CASTQGRTPYNEQFF. The CDR3 DNA sequence: TGTGCCAGCACCCAAGGGAGAACCCCCTACAATGAGCAGTTCTTC.

This clone was seen a single time. Mismatch with germline at one junction end may stem from a read error. The V and J genes are TRBV6-6 and TRBJ2-7, with D possibly TRBD2 on 5 matching bases. The CDR3 has 14 amino acids. Germline CDR1 and CDR2: MNHNY and SVGAGI (reference sequence). CDR3 region: CATSTSGSGYEQYF. CDR3 bases: TGTGCCACCAGTACGAGTGGGAGTGGGTACGAGCAGTACTTC.

This clone was seen once. The chain joins TRBV7-3 to TRBJ2-3, with TRBD2 matching 11 bases. The germline CDR1 and CDR2 sequences are SGHTA and FQGTGA. The CDR3 loop spans 17 amino acids. J lost 5 bases, V lost 2 bases, and 9 bases had no gene match. The CDR3 loop reads CASSLYGTSGAGDTQYF. The CDR3 DNA sequence: TGTGCCAGCAGCTTATACGGGACTAGCGGAGCTGGAGATACGCAGTATTTT. The full variable domain, completed using reference TRBV7-3 and TRBJ2-3, is GAGVSQTPSNKVTEKGKYVELRCDPISGHTALYWYRQSLGQGPEFLIYFQGTGAADDSGLPNDRFFAVRPEGSVSTLKIQRTERGDSAVYLCASSLYGTSGAGDTQYFGPGTRLTVL.

The chain has TRBV6-6 and TRBJ1-3; D is undetermined. This CDR3 has 16 amino acids. With 0 bases removed from V and 4 bases from J, the gap between germline ends came to 13 bases. The germline gives CDR1 MNHNY, CDR2 SVGAGI (reference sequence). CDR3 loop: CASSYSYRGSGNTIYF. Here the CDR3 DNA reads TGTGCCAGCAGTTACTCGTATCGGGGTTCGGGAAACACCATATATTTT.

The chain is built from TRBV28 and TRBJ2-7, with D maybe TRBD2 (6 bases). This CDR3 comprises 17 residues. Germline V gene data show CDR1 as MDHEN and CDR2 as SYDVKM. Between the trimmed V and J ends, which lost 3 bases and 9 bases, there was a span of 27 bases. The CDR3 DNA sequence: TGTGCCAGCAGTTTCGACCCCCCAAGACTAGTAGCTCCCGGGCAGTACTTC. Amino acid sequence: CASSFDPPRLVAPGQYF.

Concerning this clone: The junction departs from germline at one end; a sequencing error may be responsible. The chain has TRBV7-7 and TRBJ2-2, with D perhaps matching TRBD1 (6 bases). The CDR3 contains 15 residues. The germline V gene has CDR1 SSHAT and CDR2 FNYEAQ (reference sequence). The CDR3 protein is CASSLGAGDGGELFF. In nucleotides, the CDR3 is TGTGCTAGCAGCTTAGGCGCAGGGGATGGCGGGGAGCTGTTTTTT.

Notes on this clone: Other DNA sequences of this sample code for an identical CDR3. CDR3 loop: CAWTGGSYEQYF. Written as DNA, the CDR3 is TGTGCCTGGACTGGGGGTTCCTACGAGCAGTACTTC. The J gene is TRBJ2-5, the V gene TRBV30, with D perhaps being TRBD1 or TRBD2 (5 bases each). TRBJ2-7 explains the end of the DNA better; the J call may be wrong. The CDR3 covers 12 residues. Germline V gene data show CDR1 as GTSNPN and CDR2 as SVGIG (reference sequence).

Notes on this clone: Other nucleotide sequences in the sample specify the same CDR3. The chain carries TRBV28 and TRBJ2-3, with 8 bases that match TRBD2. The junction had 5 bases not matched to a gene; V was cut back by 5 bases and J by 4 bases. Germline V gives CDR1 MDHEN, CDR2 SYDVKM. This CDR3 is 14 amino acids long. CDR3 coding DNA: TGTGCCAGCAGTCCCTCGGGACTAGCAGATACGCAGTATTTT. The encoded protein is CASSPSGLADTQYF.

This sequence joins TRBV11-2 and TRBJ2-2; weak D call: TRBD1 (6 bases). Germline V lookup: CDR1 SGHAT, CDR2 FQNNGV. Trimming removed 1 base at V and 5 bases at J, with 11 bases between. The CDR3 runs 15 residues. In nucleotides, the CDR3 is TGTGCCAGCAGCTTAGCGGTACAGGGAACCGGGGAGCTGTTTTTT. Amino acid sequence: CASSLAVQGTGELFF.

This chain joins TRBV6-6 and TRBJ2-7; 10 bases map to TRBD1. The CDR3 totals 14 residues. The junction had 3 bases not matched to a gene; V was cut back by 7 bases and J by 0 bases. Looked up from germline, CDR1 is MNHNY and CDR2 is SVGAGI (reference sequence). The CDR3 spells CASTGTGVSYEQYF. CDR3 in DNA: TGTGCCAGCACTGGGACAGGGGTCTCCTACGAGCAGTACTTC.